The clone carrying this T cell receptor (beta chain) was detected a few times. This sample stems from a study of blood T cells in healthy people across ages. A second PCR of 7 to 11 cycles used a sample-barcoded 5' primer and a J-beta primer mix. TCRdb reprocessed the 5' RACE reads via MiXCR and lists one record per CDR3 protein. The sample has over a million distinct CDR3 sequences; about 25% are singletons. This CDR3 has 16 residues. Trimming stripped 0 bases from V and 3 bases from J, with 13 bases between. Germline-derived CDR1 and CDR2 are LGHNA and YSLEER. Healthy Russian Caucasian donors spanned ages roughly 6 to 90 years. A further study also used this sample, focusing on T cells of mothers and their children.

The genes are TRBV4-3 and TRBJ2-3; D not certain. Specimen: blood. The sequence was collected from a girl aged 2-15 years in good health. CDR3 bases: TGCGCCAGCAGCCAAGATGCGGTCCCGGAGACAGATACGCAGTATTTT. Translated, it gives CASSQDAVPETDTQYF.